These 29 T cell receptor beta chains share one sample of origin, sequenced in a study of human T cells and chemical hapten exposure. The time point was: patch test 1, 2 weeks after DPC sensitization. The treatment: therapeutic diphenylcyclopropenone sensitization with weekly scalp DPC. TCRdb re-called the RACE reads through MiXCR, storing one row per CDR3 protein. The sample holds about 120,000 distinct CDR3 sequences, roughly 13% seen once. The specimen comprised whole blood, sampled in connection with sensitization to the hapten diphenylcyclopropenone (DPC). These receptors originate from a man younger than 30 with alopecia areata. Some clones in this sample may be carry-over from other donors' samples.

The rearrangement links TRBV12-3 or TRBV12-4 to TRBJ1-1; no reliable D call. There are 14 residues in the CDR3. Trimming removed 3 bases from V and 4 bases from J, with 12 bases in between. DNA for the CDR3: TGTGCCAGCAGTTTTGTTCTGGGTAGCACTGAAGCTTTCTTT. As protein: CASSFVLGSTEAFF.

This clonotype was detected a few times. The chain carries TRBV5-1 and TRBJ1-6, with D possibly TRBD1 on 6 matching bases. The germline gives CDR1 SGHRS, CDR2 YFSETQ. V lost 4 bases and J lost 7, with 12 bases in between. The CDR3 extends over 14 amino acids. DNA of the CDR3: TGCGCCAGCAGCATAAGGACAGCCAATTCACCCCTCCACTTT. Its protein is CASSIRTANSPLHF. The full variable domain, with the rest looked up from reference TRBV5-1 and TRBJ1-6, is KAGVTQTPRYLIKTRGQQVTLSCSPISGHRSVSWYQQTPGQGLQFLFEYFSETQRNKGNFPGRFSGRQFSNSRSEMNVSTLELGDSALYLCASSIRTANSPLHFGNGTRLTVT.

This chain connects TRBV4-3 to TRBJ2-2; no clear D gene. The CDR3 spans 16 residues. V was trimmed by 1 base and J by 1 base, leaving 10 bases between them. From germline, CDR1 is LGHNA and CDR2 YSLEER. The CDR3 protein is CASSQVIVENTGELFF. As DNA, the CDR3 is TGCGCCAGCAGCCAAGTTATTGTGGAGAACACCGGGGAGCTGTTTTTT.

This rearrangement joins TRBV18 to TRBJ2-4; D gene uncertain. The CDR3 is 16 residues long. V lost 3 bases, J lost 0 bases, and 12 bases lay in between. The V gene's germline CDR1 is KGHSH and CDR2 LQKENI. CDR3 protein: CASSPDAPLAKNIQYF. The CDR3 DNA is TGTGCCAGCTCACCGGATGCCCCGCTAGCCAAAAACATTCAGTACTTC.

There are many counts of this clonotype. This chain connects TRBV7-7 to TRBJ2-1; possibly TRBD1 for D (5 bases). Germline CDR1 is SSHAT and CDR2 is FNYEAQ (reference sequence). The V end lost 8 bases, the J end lost 5 bases, and 13 bases lay between the germline ends. This CDR3 has 13 amino acids. The DNA for the CDR3 is TGTGCCAGCGGGGCAGATATGAACAATGAGCAGTTCTTC. This codes for CASGADMNNEQFF.

V usage is TRBV11-2 and J usage is TRBJ2-1; D possibly corresponds to TRBD2 (6 bases). Germline lookup yields CDR1 SGHAT and CDR2 FQNNGV. The CDR3 is made up of 17 amino acids. The V end was cut by 3 bases, the J end by 3 bases, with 18 bases between. CDR3 protein: CASSFVRFGRYYNEQFF. The CDR3 DNA reads as TGTGCCAGCAGCTTCGTTCGTTTCGGGAGATACTACAATGAGCAGTTCTTC.

This chain joins TRBV28 and TRBJ2-1; 9 nucleotides align to TRBD2. The germline V gene has CDR1 MDHEN and CDR2 SYDVKM. The CDR3 consists of 14 residues. Losses at the gene ends were 6 bases for V and 4 bases for J; bases not matched to a gene: 4. The CDR3 nucleotides read TGTGCCAGCAGAGAGCTAGCGGGATACAATGAGCAGTTCTTC. This codes for CASRELAGYNEQFF.

Many counts were recorded for this clonotype. The chain employs TRBV6-2 or TRBV6-3 and TRBJ2-5; D is unclear. Germline V gene lookup returns CDR1 MNHEY and CDR2 SVGEGT. Trimming cost V 2 bases and J 2 bases, with 9 bases left between them. There are 14 residues in the CDR3. The CDR3: CASSYVSLQETQYF. DNA of the CDR3: TGTGCCAGCAGTTACGTCTCTCTACAAGAGACCCAGTACTTC.

The chain is built from TRBV11-2 and TRBJ2-7, with D unresolved. Trimming removed 2 bases from V and 4 bases from J, with 12 bases in between. Looked up from germline, CDR1 is SGHAT and CDR2 is FQNNGV. The CDR3 totals 14 residues. The CDR3 coding sequence is TGTGCCAGCAGCTTACCCCCACGGCTTTACGAGCAGTACTTC. Translated: CASSLPPRLYEQYF.

This clonotype was counted between two and nine times. The CDR3 loop is CASSYSSRTDNEKLFF. In DNA form, the CDR3 reads TGTGCCAGCAGTTACTCGAGCCGGACGGATAATGAAAAACTGTTTTTT. The gene calls are TRBV6-2 or TRBV6-3 and TRBJ1-4; D gene unclear. Germline CDR1 is MNHEY and CDR2 is SVGEGT. The CDR3 sequence is 16 residues long. Trimming pared 0 bases from V and 4 bases from J, leaving 12 bases between.

This clonotype was recorded a few times. The V and J genes are TRBV11-1 and TRBJ2-2, with D hard to call. The CDR3 runs 16 residues. The germline V gene encodes CDR1 SGHAT and CDR2 FQDESV (reference sequence). V was shortened by 0 bases and J by 4 bases, with 12 bases between the two germline ends. The CDR3 loop is CASSLAQGRGTGELFF. The CDR3, as DNA: TGTGCCAGCAGCTTAGCCCAAGGTCGTGGCACCGGGGAGCTGTTTTTT.

The chain employs TRBV4-3 and TRBJ1-6, with D tentatively TRBD1 (5 bases). CDR1 is LGHNA, CDR2 YSLEER, per germline. Trimming left V 0 bases short and J 0 bases short, with 12 bases between. This CDR3 has 18 residues. The CDR3 region has the DNA TGCGCCAGCAGCCAAGATGTTTACAGGAGCTCCTATAATTCACCCCTCCACTTT. Its translation is CASSQDVYRSSYNSPLHF.

The CDR3 protein is CSVVRATEIEKLFF. The CDR3 bases are TGCAGCGTCGTAAGAGCAACAGAGATTGAAAAACTGTTTTTT. The chain employs TRBV29-1 and TRBJ1-4; no clear D. The CDR3 runs 14 residues. V lost 6 bases and J 7 bases, leaving 18 bases between the germline ends. Per the germline V gene, CDR1 is SQVTM and CDR2 is ANQGSEA.

This clonotype was observed a handful of times. The chain joins TRBV7-9 to TRBJ1-6; maybe TRBD1 (5 bases). This CDR3 is 15 amino acids long. Trimming stripped 5 bases from V and 7 bases from J, with 15 bases between. From germline, CDR1 is SEHNR and CDR2 FQNEAQ (reference sequence). The CDR3 here is CASSRSGTDNSPLHF. The CDR3 region has the DNA TGTGCCAGCAGCCGGTCCGGGACGGACAATTCACCCCTCCACTTT.

This clonotype was recorded many times. The gene calls are TRBV2 and TRBJ2-3; 9 positions agree with TRBD1. CDR3 length: 15 residues. Germline loops: CDR1 SNHLY, CDR2 FYNNEI. The V gene end was trimmed by 6 bases and the J gene end by 4 bases; junction bases not matched to a gene: 8. CDR3 region: CASRVDRGRPDTQYF. DNA of the CDR3: TGTGCCAGCAGAGTGGACAGGGGCCGACCAGATACGCAGTATTTT.

This clonotype was picked up a small number of times. This chain connects TRBV6-6 to TRBJ1-2; D is unclear. With 5 bases removed from V and 0 bases from J, the gap between germline ends came to 13 bases. Per the germline V gene, CDR1 is MNHNY and CDR2 is SVGAGI (reference sequence). CDR3 length: 15 residues. The CDR3 loop is CASSPQNLANYGYTF. The CDR3 DNA reads TGTGCCAGCAGTCCACAGAATTTAGCTAACTATGGCTACACCTTC.

The CDR3 loop reads CASSLYTGYNEQFF. As DNA, the CDR3 is TGTGCCAGCAGCTTATATACGGGCTACAATGAGCAGTTCTTC. V usage is TRBV11-2 and J usage is TRBJ2-1; no reliable D call. Trimming cost V 2 bases and J 3 bases, with 8 bases left between them. This CDR3 is built from 14 residues. CDR1 is SGHAT and CDR2 is FQNNGV in the germline V gene.

This clonotype occurred a few times. The chain employs TRBV7-6 and TRBJ1-3; D is possibly TRBD1 (5 bases). Trimming shortened V by 1 base and J by 0 bases, and 13 bases separated the two germline ends. Germline CDR1 SGHVS, CDR2 FNYEAQ. The CDR3 runs to 17 residues. Here the CDR3 reads CASSLVIRGASGNTIYF. The CDR3 bases are TGTGCCAGCAGCTTAGTTATCCGCGGGGCCTCTGGAAACACCATATATTTT.

In this sample, this clonotype turned up a few times. V and J are TRBV7-8 and TRBJ2-3, with a weak D call TRBD1 (5 bases). Germline loops: CDR1 SGHVS, CDR2 FQNEAQ. The V end lost 5 bases, the J end lost 0 bases, and 9 bases lay between the germline ends. The CDR3 length is 14 residues. CDR3 coding DNA: TGTGCCAGCAGCGACAGCCTTAGCACAGATACGCAGTATTTT. Protein product: CASSDSLSTDTQYF. Full variable domain (missing parts from reference TRBV7-8 and TRBJ2-3): GAGVSQSPRYKVAKRGQDVALRCDPISGHVSLFWYQQALGQGPEFLTYFQNEAQLDKSGLPSDRFFAERPEGSVSTLKIQRTQQEDSAVYLCASSDSLSTDTQYFGPGTRLTVL.

The chain joins TRBV6-4 to TRBJ2-1, with 10 bases that match TRBD2. With V trimmed by 5 bases and J by 4 bases, 2 bases remained unmatched. There are 14 residues in the CDR3. Germline assignment: CDR1 MRHNA and CDR2 SNTAGT. CDR3 bases: TGTGCCAGCAGTCCGGGACTAGCGTACAATGAGCAGTTCTTC. Amino acids: CASSPGLAYNEQFF.

This clonotype occurred many times. The chain employs TRBV20-1 and TRBJ1-5; TRBD1 is a possible D gene (5 bases). The length of the CDR3 is 15 residues. The germline CDR1 and CDR2 sequences are DFQATT and SNEGSKA (reference sequence). The V end was cut by 0 bases, the J end by 7 bases, with 16 bases between. CDR3 bases: TGCAGTGCTAGAGATCTAGGCAGGGATGGACAGCCCCAGCATTTT. As protein: CSARDLGRDGQPQHF.

In this sample, this clonotype turned up a few times. The V and J genes are TRBV29-1 and TRBJ1-5; maybe TRBD1 (6 bases). V was pared by 4 bases and J by 0 bases, with 10 bases between. The CDR3 contains 14 residues. Germline assignment: CDR1 SQVTM and CDR2 ANQGSEA. The CDR3 DNA reads TGCAGCGTTGGGGACACTAATAGCAATCAGCCCCAGCATTTT. Its translation: CSVGDTNSNQPQHF.

This clonotype was observed a handful of times. The rearrangement uses TRBV6-6 and TRBJ2-7; TRBD1 aligns across 7 bases. Germline lookup yields CDR1 MNHNY and CDR2 SVGAGI (reference sequence). Unmatched junction bases numbered 6, after V lost 6 bases and J lost 4 bases. The CDR3 is made up of 13 amino acids. CDR3 sequence: CASRDRESYEQYF. CDR3 nucleotides: TGTGCCAGCAGAGACAGGGAATCTTACGAGCAGTACTTC.

This clonotype appeared a few times. The chain is built from TRBV6-5 and TRBJ2-1; D is ambiguous. Trimming cost V 2 bases and J 7 bases, with 3 bases left between them. The CDR3 totals 11 residues. Germline V gives CDR1 MNHEY, CDR2 SVGAGI. The CDR3 reads CASSYGNEQFF. CDR3 sequence (DNA): TGTGCCAGCAGTTACGGAAATGAGCAGTTCTTC.

This clonotype was seen repeatedly, ten times or more. V gene TRBV20-1 combines with J gene TRBJ1-5; D ambiguous. Germline V gene sequence: CDR1 DFQATT, CDR2 SNEGSKA (reference sequence). The CDR3 totals 13 residues. Trimming stripped 6 bases from V and 3 bases from J, with 12 bases between. CDR3 sequence: CSAQTRTNQPQHF. For the CDR3, the DNA is TGCAGTGCCCAAACACGGACCAATCAGCCCCAGCATTTT.

This clonotype was seen once. This may be a read error: a much more frequent sequence differs by one nucleotide. The chain combines TRBV28 with TRBJ1-5; 8 bases are shared with TRBD1. The CDR3 totals 17 residues. V shed 3 bases and J 2 bases; nucleotides not matched to a gene: 9. Germline V lookup: CDR1 MDHEN, CDR2 SYDVKM. The chain's CDR3 is CASSFDRQGHCNQPQHF. CDR3 in DNA: TGTGCCAGCAGTTTTGACCGACAGGGGCATTGCAATCAGCCCCAGCATTTT.

The gene calls are TRBV12-3 or TRBV12-4 and TRBJ1-2; 9 bases are shared with TRBD1. The ends lost 4 bases at V and 5 bases at J; junction bases unmatched: 8. The CDR3 spans 15 residues. In nucleotides, the CDR3 is TGTGCCAGCAGTTCTTCCCTCGACAGGGGGTATGGCTACACCTTC. This encodes CASSSSLDRGYGYTF.

This clonotype was detected a few times. In nucleotides, the CDR3 is TGTGCCAGCAGGGGTCCCGGGACAGGGCCCTACAATGAGCAGTTCTTC. It translates to CASRGPGTGPYNEQFF. The chain couples TRBV28 to TRBJ2-1; 9 bases are a match to TRBD1. Germline values: CDR1 MDHEN, CDR2 SYDVKM. There are 16 residues in the CDR3. V lost 6 bases, J lost 2 bases, and 8 bases stayed unmatched.

This clonotype has ten or more counts. In DNA form, the CDR3 reads TGTGCCAGCAGCCAAGCCGCGGGAGACGAGCAGTACTTC. Its translation: CASSQAAGDEQYF. V is TRBV3-1 and J is TRBJ2-7, with 7 bases lining up with TRBD2. Germline V gives CDR1 LGHDT, CDR2 YNNKEL (reference sequence). This CDR3 is 13 amino acids long. Losses at the gene ends were 1 base for V and 5 bases for J; bases not matched to a gene: 2.